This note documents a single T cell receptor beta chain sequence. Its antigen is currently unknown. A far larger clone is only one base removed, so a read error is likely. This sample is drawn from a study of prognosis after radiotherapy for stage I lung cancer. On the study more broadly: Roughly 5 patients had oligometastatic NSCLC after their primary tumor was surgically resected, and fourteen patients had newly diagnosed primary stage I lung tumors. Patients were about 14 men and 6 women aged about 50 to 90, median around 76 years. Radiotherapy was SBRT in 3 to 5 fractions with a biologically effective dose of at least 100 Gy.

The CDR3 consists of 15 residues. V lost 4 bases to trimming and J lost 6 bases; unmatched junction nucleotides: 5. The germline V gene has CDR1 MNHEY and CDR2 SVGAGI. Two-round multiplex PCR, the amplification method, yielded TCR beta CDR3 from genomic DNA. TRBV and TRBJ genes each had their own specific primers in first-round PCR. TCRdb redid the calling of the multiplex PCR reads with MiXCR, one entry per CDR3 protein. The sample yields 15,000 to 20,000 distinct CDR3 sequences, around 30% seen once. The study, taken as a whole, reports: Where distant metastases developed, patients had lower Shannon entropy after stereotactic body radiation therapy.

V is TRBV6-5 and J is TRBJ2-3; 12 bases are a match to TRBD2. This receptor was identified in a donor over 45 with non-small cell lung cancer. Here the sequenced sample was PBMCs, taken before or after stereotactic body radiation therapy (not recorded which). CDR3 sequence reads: CASSSTSGSADTQYF. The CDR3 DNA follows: TGTGCCAGCAGTTCGACTAGCGGGAGCGCGGATACGCAGTATTTT.